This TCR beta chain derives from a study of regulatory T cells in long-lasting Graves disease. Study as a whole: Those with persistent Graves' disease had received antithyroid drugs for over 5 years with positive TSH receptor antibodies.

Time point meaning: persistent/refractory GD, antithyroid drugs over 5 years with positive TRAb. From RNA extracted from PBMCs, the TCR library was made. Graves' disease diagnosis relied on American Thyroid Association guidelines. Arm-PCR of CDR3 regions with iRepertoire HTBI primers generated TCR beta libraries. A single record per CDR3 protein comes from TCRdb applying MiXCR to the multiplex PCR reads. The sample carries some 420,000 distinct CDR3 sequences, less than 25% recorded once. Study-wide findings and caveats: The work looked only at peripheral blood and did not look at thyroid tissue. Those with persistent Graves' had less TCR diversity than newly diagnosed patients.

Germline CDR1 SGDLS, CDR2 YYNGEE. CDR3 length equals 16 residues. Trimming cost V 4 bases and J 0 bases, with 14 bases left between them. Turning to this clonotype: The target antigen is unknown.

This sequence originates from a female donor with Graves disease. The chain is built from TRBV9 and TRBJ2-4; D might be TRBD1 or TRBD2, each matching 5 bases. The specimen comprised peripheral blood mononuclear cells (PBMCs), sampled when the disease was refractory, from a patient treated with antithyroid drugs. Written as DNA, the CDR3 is TGTGCCAGCAGCCCAGGGACCGCAAAAGCCAAAAACATTCAGTACTTC. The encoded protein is CASSPGTAKAKNIQYF.